This T cell receptor (beta chain) was captured in a study of T cell responses to AZD1222 COVID-19 vaccine. In the study overall: The analysis combined second doses at about 4 or about 12 weeks.

General study results and limits: Close to half of spike-specific TCRs reportedly recognize unmutated variant regions. Females made up more of the donors, who were largely white British, and clonal diversity may have come out too low.

The CDR3 has 13 residues. The V segment lost 5 bases and the J segment 5 bases; nucleotides outside the gene matches: 6. Germline V gives CDR1 SGHRS, CDR2 YFSETQ. Method: immunoSEQ multiplex PCR; TCRdb's copy keeps in-frame clones and lacks some. The table records approximately 90,000 clones, roughly 92% of them present only once. This clone was detected only once. Its antigen is unknown. Other DNA sequences within the sample encode an identical CDR3. The J gene is TRBJ1-2, the V gene TRBV5-1; 7 bases agree with TRBD1. The input for sequencing was peripheral blood, taken on day 0 of AZD1222 vaccination. This TCR derives from an adult in good health. The chain's CDR3 is CASSLDREYGYTF. The CDR3 region has the DNA TGCGCCAGCAGTCTCGACAGGGAGTATGGCTACACCTTC.